This TCR beta chain originates from a study of human T cells and chemical hapten exposure (dated by TCRdb to the early 2020s). With regard to the full study: Libraries were combined into a pool for sequencing, and differences in TCR yield between samples came mainly from small differences in library volumes within the pool. The study tracked peripheral blood TCR repertoire changes in vivo during primary and secondary sensitization to the hapten diphenylcyclopropenone (DPC) in alopecia patients. Each blood RNA sample was used to sequence both TCR alpha and TCR beta chains. Broader findings and caveats from the paper: DPC sensitization did not change the number of TCRs with a frequency above 1 in 1000, and there was no evidence of changes in global repertoire structure. After repeated subsampling, the strength of the expansion versus patch-test correlation and the threshold at which it became significant changed.

This clonotype has at least ten counts. Its target antigen remains unknown. No per-base quality is available; no much larger clone lies one base away. Total RNA was extracted from unfractionated whole blood collected in Tempus Blood RNA tubes. As TCR sequencing controls, several healthy volunteers were used, with blood taken at day 0, 2 weeks and 6 weeks. Library creation used 5' RACE. Instrument on record: Illumina MiSeq. During library preparation, unique molecular identifiers were attached to individual cDNA molecules so that TCRs could be counted in a quantitative, reproducible way. On the authors' methods: A median of roughly 98,000 TCRs per sample was observed, with a range of roughly 20,000 to 700,000. The Decombinator software suite was used to annotate the V, J and CDR3 of the TCR reads. Every sample was subsampled to the same number of TCRs (28,000) for the PS versus PT1 abundance plots. Expanded TCRs were defined as absent before sensitization and observed at least eight times at the 2-week time point. TCRdb ran its own pipeline on the public reads, namely fastp trimming at Q25 and MiXCR clone calling, and kept in-frame beta chains. Every distinct CDR3 protein forms one entry, paired with its most common genes and DNA. These V and J calls are TCRdb output, not the study's own analysis. Across this sample there are 150,000 or so distinct CDR3 sequences, with 3.5% to 5% seen only once. The ten top clones hold more than 1.2% of the sample.

The TCR originated in a female donor in good health.

The CDR3 is CASSQDQLAVSEAFF. DNA sequence: TGTGCCAGCAGCCAAGATCAACTAGCGGTATCTGAAGCTTTCTTT. Here the chain combines TRBV3-1 and TRBJ1-1; no confident D gene assignment can be made. CDR1 and CDR2 (LGHDT, YNNKEL) derive from the germline V gene (reference sequence). Spanning cysteine to phenylalanine, the CDR3 consists of 15 amino acids. The CDR3 DNA has 45 bases and is translated from base 1. Cut back by 0 bases and 6 bases, the V and J ends lie 14 bases apart.